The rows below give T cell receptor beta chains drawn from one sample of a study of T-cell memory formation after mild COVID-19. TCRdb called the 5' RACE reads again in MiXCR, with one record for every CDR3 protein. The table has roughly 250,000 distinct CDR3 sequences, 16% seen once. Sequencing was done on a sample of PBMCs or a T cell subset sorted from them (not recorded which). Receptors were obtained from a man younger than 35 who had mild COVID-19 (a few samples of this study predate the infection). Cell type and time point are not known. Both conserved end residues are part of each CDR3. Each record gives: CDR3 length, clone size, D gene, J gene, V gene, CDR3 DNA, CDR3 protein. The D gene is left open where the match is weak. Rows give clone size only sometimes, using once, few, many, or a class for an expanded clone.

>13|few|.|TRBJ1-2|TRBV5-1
TGCGCCAGCAGCTTGGCACCGACCTATGGCTACACCTTC
CASSLAPTYGYTF
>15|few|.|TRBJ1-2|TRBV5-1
TGCGCCAGCAGCCCGACAGGTTCAGCTAACTATGGCTACACCTTC
CASSPTGSANYGYTF
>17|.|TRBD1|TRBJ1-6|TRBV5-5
TGTGCCAGCAGTGATTGGGACAGTTTCTCCTATAATTCACCCCTCCACTTT
CASSDWDSFSYNSPLHF
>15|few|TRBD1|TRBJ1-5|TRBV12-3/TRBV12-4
TGTGCCAGCAGTTGGGCGACAGGGGGGTGGCAGCCCCAGCATTTT
CASSWATGGWQPQHF
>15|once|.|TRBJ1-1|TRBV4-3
TGCGCCAGCAGCCAAGAAAAGGGTCTGAACACTGAAGCTTTCTTT
CASSQEKGLNTEAFF
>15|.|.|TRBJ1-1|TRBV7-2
TGTGCCAGCAGCCCCACCGGGACCCTTGGGACTGAAGCTTTCTTT
CASSPTGTLGTEAFF
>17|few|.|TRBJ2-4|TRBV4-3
TGCGCCAGCAGCCAAGATTATGGGGGGTTGTCCAAAAACATTCAGTACTTC
CASSQDYGGLSKNIQYF
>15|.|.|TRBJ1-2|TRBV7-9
TGTGCCAGCAGCTTAAGGGCCAGATGGGACTATGGCTACACCTTC
CASSLRARWDYGYTF
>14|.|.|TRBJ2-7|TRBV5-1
TGCGCCAGCAGCTTGGACCCAGGTCCCTACGAGCAGTACTTC
CASSLDPGPYEQYF
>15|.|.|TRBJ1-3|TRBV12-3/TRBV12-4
TGTGCCAGCAGTTTCCGGGGCATCTCTGGAAACACCATATATTTT
CASSFRGISGNTIYF
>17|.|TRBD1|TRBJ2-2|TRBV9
TGTGCCAGCAGCCCTCAGTCCGGACAGGGCTGGACCGGGGAGCTGTTTTTT
CASSPQSGQGWTGELFF
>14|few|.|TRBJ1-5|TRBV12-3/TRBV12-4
TGTGCCAGCAGCTCTCAGGAGGTCAATCAGCCCCAGCATTTT
CASSSQEVNQPQHF
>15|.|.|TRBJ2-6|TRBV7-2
TGTGCCAGCAGCTTTTATCCATCTGGGGCCAACGTCCTGACTTTC
CASSFYPSGANVLTF
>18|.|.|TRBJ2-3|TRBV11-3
TGTGCCAGCAGCTTGGGAACCGGGCTATTACCTAGCACAGATACGCAGTATTTT
CASSLGTGLLPSTDTQYF
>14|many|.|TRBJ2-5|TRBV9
TGTGCCAGCAGCGATTCGGGGGTCCAAGAGACCCAGTACTTC
CASSDSGVQETQYF
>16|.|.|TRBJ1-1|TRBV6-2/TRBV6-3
TGTGCCAGCAGTTACCCTGCCCGCAGCTTGAACACTGAAGCTTTCTTT
CASSYPARSLNTEAFF
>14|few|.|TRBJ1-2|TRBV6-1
TGTGCCAGCAGTGAAGGGTCAGAGTTCTATGGCTACACCTTC
CASSEGSEFYGYTF
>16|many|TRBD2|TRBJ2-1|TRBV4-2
TGTGCCAGCAGCCAAGCCGGGACTAGCGGGTGGTTGGAGCAGTTCTTC
CASSQAGTSGWLEQFF
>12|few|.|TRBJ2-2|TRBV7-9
TGTGCCAGCAGCGAGGGGTCCGGGGAGCTGTTTTTT
CASSEGSGELFF
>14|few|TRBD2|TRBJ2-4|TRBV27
TGTGCCAGCAGTTTAAATAAGCGGGGCGACATTCAGTACTTC
CASSLNKRGDIQYF
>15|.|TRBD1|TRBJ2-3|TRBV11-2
TGTGCCAGCAGCTGGGGACAGGGGGCTGTAGATACGCAGTATTTT
CASSWGQGAVDTQYF
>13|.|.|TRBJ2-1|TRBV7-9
TGTGCCAGCAGCTATAGCTTCTTCAATGAGCAGTTCTTC
CASSYSFFNEQFF
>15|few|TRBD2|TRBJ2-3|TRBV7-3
TGTGCCAGCAGCTGGGCGGGGGGGAGCACAGATACGCAGTATTTT
CASSWAGGSTDTQYF
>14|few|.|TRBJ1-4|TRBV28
TGTGCCAGCAGTTTGGTTAGTCATAATGAAAAACTGTTTTTT
CASSLVSHNEKLFF
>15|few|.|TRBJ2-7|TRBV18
TGTGCCAGCTCCAGGGGACCGGACGGATCCTACGAGCAGTACTTC
CASSRGPDGSYEQYF
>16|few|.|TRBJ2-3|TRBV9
TGTGCCAGCAGCGTCTCCCCGGGGGCCCGCACAGATACGCAGTATTTT
CASSVSPGARTDTQYF
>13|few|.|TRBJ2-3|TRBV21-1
TGTGCCAGGTACGACGGGCGCACAGATACGCAGTATTTT
CARYDGRTDTQYF
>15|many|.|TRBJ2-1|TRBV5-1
TGCGCCAGCAGCTTGTTATCAGACGCCTCCAATGAGCAGTTCTTC
CASSLLSDASNEQFF
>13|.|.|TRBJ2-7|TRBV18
TGTGCCAGCTCACCGGGGAACACCTACGAGCAGTACTTC
CASSPGNTYEQYF
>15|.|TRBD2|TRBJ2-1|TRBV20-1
TGCAGTGCTAGAGAGACTAGCGGGGGGGCTTATGAGCAGTTCTTC
CSARETSGGAYEQFF
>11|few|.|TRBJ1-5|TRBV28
TGTGCCAGCAGTTTTACTCAGCCCCAGCATTTT
CASSFTQPQHF
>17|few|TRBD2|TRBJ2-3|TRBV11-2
TGTGCCAGCAGCTTAGGGGGACTAGCGGGGGTGGCGGATACGCAGTATTTT
CASSLGGLAGVADTQYF
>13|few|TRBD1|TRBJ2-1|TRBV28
TGTGCCAGCAAGGACAGGGGATCGGGGGAGCAGTTCTTC
CASKDRGSGEQFF
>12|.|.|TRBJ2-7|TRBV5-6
TGTGCCAGCAGAGGGGGGGTCTACGAGCAGTACTTC
CASRGGVYEQYF
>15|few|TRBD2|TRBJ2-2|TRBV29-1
TGCAGCGTCGACCGGGAGGGGAGCGGCACCGGGGAGCTGTTTTTT
CSVDREGSGTGELFF
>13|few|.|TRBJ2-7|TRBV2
TGTGCCAGCAGTGATGGGGTTACCTACGAGCAGTACTTC
CASSDGVTYEQYF
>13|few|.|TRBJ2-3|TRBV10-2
TGCGCCACCAGTACAGGGTTCGCAGATACGCAGTATTTT
CATSTGFADTQYF
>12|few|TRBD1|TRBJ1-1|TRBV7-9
TGTGCCAGCAGCGCCGGGACAGGGACTGCTTTCTTT
CASSAGTGTAFF
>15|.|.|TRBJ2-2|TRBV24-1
TGTGCCACCAGTGTTGGGGGCTTGAACACCGGGGAGCTGTTTTTT
CATSVGGLNTGELFF
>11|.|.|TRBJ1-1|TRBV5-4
TGTGCCAGCAGCTACAGGACTGAAGCTTTCTTT
CASSYRTEAFF
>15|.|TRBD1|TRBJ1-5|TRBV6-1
TGTGCCAGCAGTGAAGGGACAGGAGGGCATCAGCCCCAGCATTTT
CASSEGTGGHQPQHF